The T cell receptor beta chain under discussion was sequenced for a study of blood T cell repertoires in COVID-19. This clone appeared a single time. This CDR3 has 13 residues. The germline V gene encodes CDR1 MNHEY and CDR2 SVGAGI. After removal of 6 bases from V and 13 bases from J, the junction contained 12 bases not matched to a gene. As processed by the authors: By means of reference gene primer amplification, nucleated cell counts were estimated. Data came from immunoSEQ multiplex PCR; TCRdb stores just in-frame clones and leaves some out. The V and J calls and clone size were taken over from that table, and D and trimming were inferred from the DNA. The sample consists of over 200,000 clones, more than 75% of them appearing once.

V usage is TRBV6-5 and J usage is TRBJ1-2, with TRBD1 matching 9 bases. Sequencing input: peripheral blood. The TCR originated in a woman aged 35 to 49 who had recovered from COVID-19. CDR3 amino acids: CASSFPDRGPLTF. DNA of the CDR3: TGTGCCAGCAGCTTTCCGGACAGGGGACCCCTCACCTTC.